The present T cell receptor (beta chain) was sequenced within a study of cytomegalovirus exposure and HLA in healthy donors. The CDR3 contains 12 residues. The germline V and J ends were trimmed by 0 bases and 6 bases, with 4 bases remaining between them. In germline, CDR1 is ENHRY, CDR2 SYGVKD. The PCR employed 60 Vbeta primers together with 13 Jbeta primers. Assay used: immunoSEQ multiplex PCR; TCRdb lists only in-frame clones, some missing. The sample carries tens of thousands of clones, roughly half recorded once. Sequencing was carried out using PBMCs. The chain recombines TRBV10-3 with TRBJ2-3; unclear D gene. This receptor was identified in a human donor in good health. As DNA, the CDR3 is TGTGCCATCAGTGAGTCCGTGGATACGCAGTATTTT. Translated, it gives CAISESVDTQYF.